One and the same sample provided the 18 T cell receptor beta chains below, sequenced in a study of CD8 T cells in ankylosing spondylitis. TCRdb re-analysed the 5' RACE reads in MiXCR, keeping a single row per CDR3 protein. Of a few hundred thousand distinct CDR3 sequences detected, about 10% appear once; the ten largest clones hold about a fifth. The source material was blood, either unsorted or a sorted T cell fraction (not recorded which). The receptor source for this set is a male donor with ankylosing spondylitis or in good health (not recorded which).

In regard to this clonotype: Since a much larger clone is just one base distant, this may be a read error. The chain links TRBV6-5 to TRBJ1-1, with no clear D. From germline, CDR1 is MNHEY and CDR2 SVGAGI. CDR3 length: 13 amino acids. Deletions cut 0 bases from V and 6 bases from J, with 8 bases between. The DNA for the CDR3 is TGTGCCAGCAGTTACTCTTTTATCTCTGAAGCTTTCTTT. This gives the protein CASSYSFISEAFF.

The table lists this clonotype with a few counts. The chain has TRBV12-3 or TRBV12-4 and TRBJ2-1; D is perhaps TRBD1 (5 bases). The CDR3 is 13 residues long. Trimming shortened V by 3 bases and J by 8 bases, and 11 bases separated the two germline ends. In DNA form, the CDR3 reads TGTGCCAGCAGTTTCCTACAGGCCTATGAGCAGTTCTTC. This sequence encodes CASSFLQAYEQFF.

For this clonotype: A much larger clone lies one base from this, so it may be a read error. For the CDR3, the DNA is TGTGCCAGCTCACCTACAGATTCTGGGGCCAACGTCCTGCCTTTC. Protein sequence: CASSPTDSGANVLPF. The chain couples TRBV18 to TRBJ2-6; a weak D match, TRBD1 (5 bases). The germline CDR1 and CDR2 sequences are KGHSH and LQKENI. The CDR3 spans 15 residues.

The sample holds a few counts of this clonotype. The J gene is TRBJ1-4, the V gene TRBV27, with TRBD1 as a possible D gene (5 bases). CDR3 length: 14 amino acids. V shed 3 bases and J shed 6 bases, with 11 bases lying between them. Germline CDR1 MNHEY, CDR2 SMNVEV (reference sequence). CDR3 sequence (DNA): TGTGCCAGCAGTTTCGTCGGGGGTTATGAAAAACTGTTTTTT. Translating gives CASSFVGGYEKLFF.

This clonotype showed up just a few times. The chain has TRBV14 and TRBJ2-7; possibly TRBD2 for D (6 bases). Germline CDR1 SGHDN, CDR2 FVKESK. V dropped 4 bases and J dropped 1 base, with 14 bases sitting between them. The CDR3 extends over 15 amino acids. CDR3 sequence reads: CASSPTLAASYEQYF. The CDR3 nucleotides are TGTGCCAGCAGCCCTACTTTAGCGGCATCCTACGAGCAGTACTTC.

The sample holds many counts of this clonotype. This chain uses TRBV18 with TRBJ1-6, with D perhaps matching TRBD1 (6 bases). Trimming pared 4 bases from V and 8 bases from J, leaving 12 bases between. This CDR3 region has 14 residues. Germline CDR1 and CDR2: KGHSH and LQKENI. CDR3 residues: CASSRDNPDSPLHF. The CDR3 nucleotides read TGTGCCAGCTCACGGGACAATCCGGATTCACCCCTCCACTTT.

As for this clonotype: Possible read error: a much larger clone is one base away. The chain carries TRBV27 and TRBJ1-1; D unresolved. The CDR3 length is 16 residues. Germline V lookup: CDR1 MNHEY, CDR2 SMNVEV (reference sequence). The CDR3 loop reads CTSSQNLHLLNTEAFF. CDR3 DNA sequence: TGTACCAGCAGTCAAAACCTCCACCTATTGAACACTGAAGCTTTCTTT.

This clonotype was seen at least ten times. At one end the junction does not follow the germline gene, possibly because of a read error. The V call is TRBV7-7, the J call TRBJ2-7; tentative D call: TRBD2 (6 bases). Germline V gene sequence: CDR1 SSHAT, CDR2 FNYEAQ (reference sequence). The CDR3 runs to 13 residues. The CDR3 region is CASSQGRGNEQYF. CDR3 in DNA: TGTGCTAGCAGCCAGGGACGGGGGAACGAGCAGTACTTC.

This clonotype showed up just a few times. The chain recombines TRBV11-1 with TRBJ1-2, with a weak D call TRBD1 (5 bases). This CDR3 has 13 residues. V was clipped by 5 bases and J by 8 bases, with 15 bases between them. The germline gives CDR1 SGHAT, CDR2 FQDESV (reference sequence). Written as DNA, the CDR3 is TGTGCCAGCAGCCTAGGGGCGACCCAGGGCTACACCTTC. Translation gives CASSLGATQGYTF. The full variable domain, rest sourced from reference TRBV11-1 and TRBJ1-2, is EAEVAQSPRYKITEKSQAVAFWCDPISGHATLYWYRQILGQGPELLVQFQDESVVDDSQLPKDRFSAERLKGVDSTLKIQPAELGDSAMYLCASSLGATQGYTFGSGTRLTVV.

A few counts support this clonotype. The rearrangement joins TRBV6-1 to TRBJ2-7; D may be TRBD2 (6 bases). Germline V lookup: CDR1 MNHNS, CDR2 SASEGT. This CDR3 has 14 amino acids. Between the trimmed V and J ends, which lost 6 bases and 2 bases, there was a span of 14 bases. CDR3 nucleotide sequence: TGTGCCAGCAGCCCACGTGGCGGGACCTACGAGCAGTACTTC. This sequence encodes CASSPRGGTYEQYF.

The DNA for the CDR3 is TGCAGTGCTAGAGGGCCGCCCAGCTCCTACAATGAGCAGTTCTTC. This sequence encodes CSARGPPSSYNEQFF. The chain employs TRBV20-1 and TRBJ2-1; D ambiguous. V gave up 1 base and J gave up 0 bases, with 10 bases separating them. Germline V gene sequence: CDR1 DFQATT, CDR2 SNEGSKA (reference sequence). The CDR3 totals 15 residues.

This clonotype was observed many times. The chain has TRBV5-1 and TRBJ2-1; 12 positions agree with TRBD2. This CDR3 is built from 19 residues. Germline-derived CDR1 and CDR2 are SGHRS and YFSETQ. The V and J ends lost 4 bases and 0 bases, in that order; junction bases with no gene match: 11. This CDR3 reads CASSAGGTSGRSSYNEQFF. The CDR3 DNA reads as TGCGCCAGCAGCGCGGGAGGTACTAGCGGGAGGAGCTCCTACAATGAGCAGTTCTTC.

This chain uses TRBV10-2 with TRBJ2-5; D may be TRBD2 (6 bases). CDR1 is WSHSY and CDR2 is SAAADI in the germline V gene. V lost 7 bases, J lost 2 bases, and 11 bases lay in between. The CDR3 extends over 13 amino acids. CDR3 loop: CASTGTVQETQYF. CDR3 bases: TGCGCCAGCACTGGGACTGTTCAAGAGACCCAGTACTTC.

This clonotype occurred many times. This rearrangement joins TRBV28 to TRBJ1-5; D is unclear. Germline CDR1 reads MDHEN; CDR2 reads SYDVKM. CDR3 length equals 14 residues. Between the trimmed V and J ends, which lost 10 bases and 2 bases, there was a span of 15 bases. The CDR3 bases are TGTGCCAACCCGAGATCCTGGGGCAATCAGCCCCAGCATTTT. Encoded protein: CANPRSWGNQPQHF.

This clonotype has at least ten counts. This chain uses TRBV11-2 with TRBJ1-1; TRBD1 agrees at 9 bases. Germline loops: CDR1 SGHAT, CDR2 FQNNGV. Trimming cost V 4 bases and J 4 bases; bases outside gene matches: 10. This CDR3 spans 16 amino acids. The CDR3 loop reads CASSYPPGQGITEAFF. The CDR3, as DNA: TGTGCCAGCAGCTACCCTCCGGGACAGGGCATCACTGAAGCTTTCTTT.

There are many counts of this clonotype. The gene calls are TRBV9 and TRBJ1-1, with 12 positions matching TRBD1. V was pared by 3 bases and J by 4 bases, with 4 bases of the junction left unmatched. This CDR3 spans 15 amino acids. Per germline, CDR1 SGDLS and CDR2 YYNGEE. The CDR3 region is CASSEGQGASTEAFF. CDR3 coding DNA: TGTGCCAGCAGCGAGGGACAGGGGGCCAGCACTGAAGCTTTCTTT.

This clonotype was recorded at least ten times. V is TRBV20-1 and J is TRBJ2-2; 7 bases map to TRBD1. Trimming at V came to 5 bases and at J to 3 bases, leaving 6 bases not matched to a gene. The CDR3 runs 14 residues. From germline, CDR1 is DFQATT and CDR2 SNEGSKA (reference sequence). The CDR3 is CSAPDRDHTGELFF. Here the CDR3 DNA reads TGCAGTGCTCCCGACAGGGACCACACCGGGGAGCTGTTTTTT.

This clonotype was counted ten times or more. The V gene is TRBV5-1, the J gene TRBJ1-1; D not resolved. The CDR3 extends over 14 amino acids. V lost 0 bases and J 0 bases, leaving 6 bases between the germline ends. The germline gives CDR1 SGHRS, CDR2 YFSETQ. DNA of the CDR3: TGCGCCAGCAGCTTGGAACAGTTGAACACTGAAGCTTTCTTT. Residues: CASSLEQLNTEAFF.